The 32 T cell receptor beta chains below come from one sample, sequenced in a study of monozygotic twins with inflammatory bowel disease. TCRdb re-called the 5' RACE reads; one entry per CDR3 protein, DNA not given. Its listing shows around 410,000 distinct CDR3 sequences. Input material: blood. These receptor sequences come from a human donor with ulcerative colitis or Crohn's disease, or a healthy co-twin of an affected twin (not recorded which).

V gene TRBV7-7 combines with J gene TRBJ2-3; TCRdb returns TRBD2, unconfirmable since there is no DNA. The length of the CDR3 is 19 residues. Per the germline V gene, CDR1 is SSHAT and CDR2 is FNYEAQ (reference sequence). This CDR3 reads CASSREPGLAGGSTDTQYF.

The chain employs TRBV10-3 and TRBJ1-5. Germline V gives CDR1 ENHRY, CDR2 SYGVKD. This CDR3 has 15 residues. The CDR3 loop reads CAISAQDGSKQPQHF.

The gene calls are TRBV4-3 and TRBJ2-7; there is no DNA to check the TCRdb D call of TRBD2. This CDR3 contains 16 residues. Germline CDR1 LGHNA, CDR2 YSLEER. This chain's CDR3 is CASSQDLAGGRYEQYF.

The V and J genes are TRBV5-1 and TRBJ2-1; without DNA, the TCRdb call of TRBD1 cannot be checked. The germline gives CDR1 SGHRS, CDR2 YFSETQ. The CDR3 sequence is 15 residues long. CDR3: CASTRDGSGGNEQFF.

The chain has TRBV15 and TRBJ2-2; checking the TCRdb D call of TRBD1 is not possible without DNA. CDR3 size: 17 residues. CDR1 is LNHNV, CDR2 YYDKDF, per germline (reference sequence). CDR3 in amino acids: CATSLKAATGATGELFF.

The chain links TRBV27 to TRBJ2-2. The CDR3 sequence is 14 residues long. The germline gives CDR1 MNHEY, CDR2 SMNVEV (reference sequence). Here the CDR3 reads CASSSRQNTGELFF.

The CDR3 region is CASSNGSRAKNIQYF. The chain recombines TRBV19 with TRBJ2-4; there is no DNA to check the TCRdb D call of TRBD2. The CDR3 is made up of 15 amino acids. From germline, CDR1 is LNHDA and CDR2 SQIVND (reference sequence). The whole variable domain, filled in from reference TRBV19 and TRBJ2-4, reads DGGITQSPKYLFRKEGQNVTLSCEQNLNHDAMYWYRQDPGQGLRLIYYSQIVNDFQKGDIAEGYSVSREKKESFPLTVTSAQKNPTAFYLCASSNGSRAKNIQYFGAGTRLSVL.

The gene calls are TRBV27 and TRBJ2-5; lacking DNA, the TRBD2 call made by TCRdb goes unchecked. This CDR3 spans 14 amino acids. Germline CDR1 MNHEY, CDR2 SMNVEV (reference sequence). CDR3 amino acids: CASTPLGRGETQYF.

V is TRBV10-3 and J is TRBJ2-1. There are 13 residues in the CDR3. CDR1 ENHRY and CDR2 SYGVKD come from the germline V gene. CDR3 sequence reads: CAISESTRNEQFF.

The chain combines TRBV9 with TRBJ1-4; TCRdb designates TRBD1, a call that cannot be tested without DNA. The CDR3 spans 15 residues. CDR1 SGDLS and CDR2 YYNGEE come from the germline V gene. The CDR3 loop is CASSALQGPNEKLFF.

V is TRBV7-9 and J is TRBJ1-2; TCRdb picks TRBD1, but there is no DNA to check that call. Per germline, CDR1 SEHNR and CDR2 FQNEAQ (reference sequence). The CDR3 runs to 14 residues. The CDR3: CASSLGGSVNGYTF.

The chain couples TRBV5-1 to TRBJ1-6; without DNA, the TCRdb call of TRBD1 cannot be checked. Germline V gives CDR1 SGHRS, CDR2 YFSETQ. CDR3 length: 14 amino acids. CDR3: CASSFRGFNSPLHF. Full variable domain (missing parts from reference TRBV5-1 and TRBJ1-6): KAGVTQTPRYLIKTRGQQVTLSCSPISGHRSVSWYQQTPGQGLQFLFEYFSETQRNKGNFPGRFSGRQFSNSRSEMNVSTLELGDSALYLCASSFRGFNSPLHFGNGTRLTVT.

The chain couples TRBV14 to TRBJ1-2; no DNA is available, so the TRBD1 call from TCRdb remains unchecked. The CDR3 runs to 16 residues. Germline V lookup: CDR1 SGHDN, CDR2 FVKESK. CDR3 sequence: CASSQEVWGLEDGYTF.

The genes are TRBV2 and TRBJ1-2; TCRdb lists TRBD1, though no DNA is available to test this call. CDR1 is SNHLY and CDR2 is FYNNEI in the germline V gene. The length of the CDR3 is 13 residues. The CDR3 here is CASKVGGFSGYTF. Based on the CDR3 plus reference TRBV2 and TRBJ1-2, the full variable domain is EPEVTQTPSHQVTQMGQEVILRCVPISNHLYFYWYRQILGQKVEFLVSFYNNEISEKSEIFDDQFSVERPDGSNFTLKIRSTKLEDSAMYFCASKVGGFSGYTFGSGTRLTVV.

The chain is built from TRBV5-1 and TRBJ2-3. The CDR3 contains 12 residues. The germline V gene encodes CDR1 SGHRS and CDR2 YFSETQ. The CDR3 sequence: CASSLDGNTQYF.

The gene calls are TRBV3-1 and TRBJ1-1. Germline V lookup: CDR1 LGHDT, CDR2 YNNKEL (reference sequence). There are 15 residues in the CDR3. The CDR3 is CASGGRGSMNTEAFF. The variable domain in full, completed from reference TRBV3-1 and TRBJ1-1, reads DTAVSQTPKYLVTQMGNDKSIKCEQNLGHDTMYWYKQDSKKFLKIMFSYNNKELIINETVPNRFSPKSPDKAHLNLHINSLELGDSAVYFCASGGRGSMNTEAFFGQGTRLTVV.

J is TRBJ2-3 and V is TRBV10-3; TCRdb selects TRBD1, and the lack of DNA leaves this call unchecked. Germline-derived CDR1 and CDR2 are ENHRY and SYGVKD. This CDR3 is built from 12 residues. The CDR3 protein is CATGQSTDTQYF.

The chain uses TRBV5-4 and TRBJ2-1; TCRdb's D gene call, TRBD2, goes unchecked for lack of DNA. The CDR3 has 15 residues. From germline, CDR1 is SGHNT and CDR2 YYREEE (reference sequence). The CDR3 region is CASSLASGAYNEQFF.

The chain recombines TRBV19 with TRBJ2-3; TCRdb lists TRBD1, though no DNA is available to test this call. This CDR3 comprises 16 residues. Germline loops: CDR1 LNHDA, CDR2 SQIVND (reference sequence). This chain's CDR3 is CASSIGGTPSTDTQYF.

The CDR3 loop reads CASSDWGAGELFF. The chain employs TRBV2 and TRBJ2-2; the TCRdb D gene call, TRBD1, has no DNA to confirm it. The CDR3 runs to 13 residues. The germline CDR1 and CDR2 sequences are SNHLY and FYNNEI.

The chain recombines TRBV11-2 with TRBJ2-5; TCRdb reports TRBD1, a call that lacks DNA to check it against. Germline V gene lookup returns CDR1 SGHAT and CDR2 FQNNGV. The CDR3 loop spans 16 amino acids. The CDR3 region is CASSPDRGIIKETQYF.

The rearrangement uses TRBV7-9 and TRBJ2-2; TCRdb's D call of TRBD2 is untestable without DNA. This CDR3 is built from 15 residues. Germline assignment: CDR1 SEHNR and CDR2 FQNEAQ (reference sequence). The CDR3: CASSFGTSSGGELFF.

The CDR3 sequence: CASSPSASNTEAFF. The rearrangement uses TRBV14 and TRBJ1-1. This CDR3 is built from 14 residues. Germline V lookup: CDR1 SGHDN, CDR2 FVKESK.

V and J are TRBV12-3 or TRBV12-4 and TRBJ2-1; TCRdb names TRBD1, which stays unverified in the absence of DNA. The CDR3 covers 18 residues. This CDR3 is CASSFLAPSARLYNEQFF.

The chain joins TRBV27 to TRBJ1-2. Germline CDR1 MNHEY, CDR2 SMNVEV (reference sequence). The CDR3 consists of 15 residues. CDR3 protein: CASSSSTGTIGGYTF.

This rearrangement joins TRBV18 to TRBJ2-7. Germline V gene lookup returns CDR1 KGHSH and CDR2 LQKENI. The length of the CDR3 is 11 residues. The CDR3 protein is CASSPQTEQYF.

This chain links TRBV11-2 with TRBJ1-2; TCRdb designates TRBD1, a call that cannot be tested without DNA. CDR1 SGHAT and CDR2 FQNNGV come from the germline V gene. The CDR3 length is 16 residues. The CDR3: CASSSGTGKGNYGYTF.

The chain carries TRBV6-6 and TRBJ1-5. Germline V gene lookup returns CDR1 MNHNY and CDR2 SVGAGI (reference sequence). The CDR3 is made up of 13 amino acids. CDR3 amino acids: CASYKGSNQPQHF.

This rearrangement joins TRBV5-6 to TRBJ1-2; TCRdb indicates TRBD1, and absent DNA this call remains unverified. This CDR3 comprises 12 residues. Germline assignment: CDR1 SGHDT and CDR2 YYEEEE. CDR3 in amino acids: CASSLNDRISTF.

V gene TRBV28 combines with J gene TRBJ1-2; the D gene TCRdb calls, TRBD1, cannot be checked with no DNA. CDR3 size: 14 residues. Germline V gene data show CDR1 as MDHEN and CDR2 as SYDVKM. The CDR3 protein is CASRTPFNPYGYTF.

The V gene is TRBV3-1, the J gene TRBJ2-1; as DNA is missing, the TRBD1 call by TCRdb cannot be tested. The CDR3 is 13 amino acids. Germline assignment: CDR1 LGHDT and CDR2 YNNKEL (reference sequence). The CDR3 reads CASSPKQGGEQFF.

The CDR3 reads CSAIDIKVSYEQYF. The genes are TRBV20-1 and TRBJ2-7. The CDR3 sequence is 14 residues long. The germline V gene has CDR1 DFQATT and CDR2 SNEGSKA (reference sequence).